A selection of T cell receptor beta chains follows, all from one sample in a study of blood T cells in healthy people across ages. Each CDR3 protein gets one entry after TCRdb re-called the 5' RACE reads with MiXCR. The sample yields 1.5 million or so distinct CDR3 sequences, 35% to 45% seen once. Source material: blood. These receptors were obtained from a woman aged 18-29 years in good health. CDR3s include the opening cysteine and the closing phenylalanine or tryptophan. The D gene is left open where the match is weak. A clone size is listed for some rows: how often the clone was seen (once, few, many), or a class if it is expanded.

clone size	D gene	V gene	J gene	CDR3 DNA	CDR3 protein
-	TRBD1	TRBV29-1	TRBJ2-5	TGCAGCACAACCAGGGGGCCAGAGACCCAGTACTTC	CSTTRGPETQYF
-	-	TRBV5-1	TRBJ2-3	TGCGCCAGCAGCTTGACCCAAGCAGATACGCAGTATTTT	CASSLTQADTQYF
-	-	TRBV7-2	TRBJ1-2	TGTGCCAGCAGCGTATTGACAGTCGGGCATGGCTACACCTTC	CASSVLTVGHGYTF
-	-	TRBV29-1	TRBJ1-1	TGCAGCGGGGGACACCGAGGAACTGAAGCTTTCTTT	CSGGHRGTEAFF
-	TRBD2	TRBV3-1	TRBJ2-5	TGTGCCAGCAGCCAAGGCTCTAGCGGAGCTCTAGAGACCCAGTACTTC	CASSQGSSGALETQYF
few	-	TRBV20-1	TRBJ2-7	TGCAGTGCTAGAGTTCCCACTTGGGGCACCTACAATGAGCAGTACTTC	CSARVPTWGTYNEQYF
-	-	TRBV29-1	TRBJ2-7	TGCAGCGTTGACCCTGGACACGACTCCTACGAGCAGTACTTC	CSVDPGHDSYEQYF
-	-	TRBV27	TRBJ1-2	TGTGCCAGCACCCCAATGGGAGGGAGCAACTATGGCTACACCTTC	CASTPMGGSNYGYTF
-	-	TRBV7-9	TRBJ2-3	TGTGCCAGCAGCCCAACCTTAGGTCCAGATACGCAGTATTTT	CASSPTLGPDTQYF
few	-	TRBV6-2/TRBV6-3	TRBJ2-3	TGTGCCAGCAGTACCCGGACAGCGACAGATACGCAGTATTTT	CASSTRTATDTQYF
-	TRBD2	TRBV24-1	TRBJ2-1	TGTGCCACCAGTGATGTTAATAGCGGGTCGGAAGGATACAATGAGCAGTTCTTC	CATSDVNSGSEGYNEQFF
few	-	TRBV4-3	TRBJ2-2	TGCGCCAGCAGCCGCATAAATGCGAACACCGGGGAGCTGTTTTTT	CASSRINANTGELFF
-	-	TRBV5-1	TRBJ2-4	TGCGCCAGCAGTTACAACGGAGTAGCCAAAAACATTCAGTACTTC	CASSYNGVAKNIQYF
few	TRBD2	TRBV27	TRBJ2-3	TGTGCCAGCAGTTTCCACCTACCAACTAGCGGGAGGGGGGCAGATACGCAGTATTTT	CASSFHLPTSGRGADTQYF